This T cell receptor (beta chain) came from a study of shared clonotypes between healthy human individuals. Points on this clone: Its ends do not fully match the called genes, so a read error is possible.

Germline CDR1 is SNHLY and CDR2 is FYNNEI. The CDR3 extends over 11 amino acids. On sorted subsets, replicate PCRs used 200 to 250 ng DNA, or tens of thousands of T cell genomes. TCRdb's table, derived via immunoSEQ multiplex PCR, lists solely in-frame clones and lacks some. The sample contains under 1,900,000 clones, approximately 98.5% of which appear only once. The sequenced sample was naive CD4+ T cells sorted from blood. Subset indicated: CD45RA+ positively selected. The receptor was isolated from a man in his thirties or forties in good health. The V call is TRBV2, the J call TRBJ2-3, with D unresolved. As DNA, the CDR3 is TGTGCCACCGCACCCACAAATACGCAGTATTTT. Encoded protein: CATAPTNTQYF.